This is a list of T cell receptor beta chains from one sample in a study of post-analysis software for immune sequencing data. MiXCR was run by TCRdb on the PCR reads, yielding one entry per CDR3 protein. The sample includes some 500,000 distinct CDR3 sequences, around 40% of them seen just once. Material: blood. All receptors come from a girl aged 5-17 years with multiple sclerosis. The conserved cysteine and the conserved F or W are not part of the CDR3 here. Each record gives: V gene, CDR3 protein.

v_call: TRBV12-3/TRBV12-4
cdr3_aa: ASSSDRGGTGELF

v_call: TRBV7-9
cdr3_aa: ASSASSGIHSYEQY

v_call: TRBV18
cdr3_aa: ASSPGSNTEAF

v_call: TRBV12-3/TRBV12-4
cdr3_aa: ASSFKRDQY

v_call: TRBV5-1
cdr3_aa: ASSPSSNQPQH

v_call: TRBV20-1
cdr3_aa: SARGLAGEKLLYEQY

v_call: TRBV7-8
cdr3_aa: ASSQLAAAYEQY

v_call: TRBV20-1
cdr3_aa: SARDGTSGSTDTQY

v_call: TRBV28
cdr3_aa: ASSLGSRGTRGYT

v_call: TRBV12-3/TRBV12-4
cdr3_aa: ASSSGSRVTYEQY

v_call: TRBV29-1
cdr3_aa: SAGGTGVGEKLF

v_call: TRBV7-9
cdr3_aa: ASSLKFYMTGSTDTQY

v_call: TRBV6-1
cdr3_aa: ASSERYKGVLSYEQY

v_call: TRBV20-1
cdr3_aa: SARSGGVADTQY

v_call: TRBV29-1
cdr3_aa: SVATTGSNTDTQY

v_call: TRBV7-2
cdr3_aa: ASLRLPGLAGDEQY

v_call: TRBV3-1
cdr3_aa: ASSQYRVRTTNEQF

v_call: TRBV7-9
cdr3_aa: ASSLGYGARVFMNTEAF

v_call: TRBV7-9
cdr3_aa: ASSLASAQETQY

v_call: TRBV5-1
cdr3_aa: ASSSGGSNYEQY

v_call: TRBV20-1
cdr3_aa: SAQRPGFNYGYT

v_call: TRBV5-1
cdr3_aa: ASSSVRDSQETQY